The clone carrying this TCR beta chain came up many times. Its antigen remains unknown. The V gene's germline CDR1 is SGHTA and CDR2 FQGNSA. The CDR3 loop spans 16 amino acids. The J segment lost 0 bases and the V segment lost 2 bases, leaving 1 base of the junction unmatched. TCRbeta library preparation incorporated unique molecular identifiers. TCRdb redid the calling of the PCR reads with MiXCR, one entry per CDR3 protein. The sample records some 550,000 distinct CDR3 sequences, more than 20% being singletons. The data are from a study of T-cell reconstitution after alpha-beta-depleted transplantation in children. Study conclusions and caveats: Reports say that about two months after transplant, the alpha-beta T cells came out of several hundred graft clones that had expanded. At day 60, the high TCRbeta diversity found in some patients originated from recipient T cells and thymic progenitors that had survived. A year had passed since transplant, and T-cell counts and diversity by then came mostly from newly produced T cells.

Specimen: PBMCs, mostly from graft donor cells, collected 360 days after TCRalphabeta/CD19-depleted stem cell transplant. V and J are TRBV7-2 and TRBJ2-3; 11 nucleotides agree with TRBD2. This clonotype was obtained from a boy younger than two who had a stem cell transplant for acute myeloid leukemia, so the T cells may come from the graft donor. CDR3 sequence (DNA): TGTGCCAGCAGCTTAAGACTAGCGGGGAGCACAGATACGCAGTATTTT. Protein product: CASSLRLAGSTDTQYF.